These T cell receptor beta chains were read from a single sample in a study of CD8 T cells in Susac syndrome. A single record per CDR3 protein comes from TCRdb applying MiXCR to the immunoSEQ multiplex PCR reads. The sample has 65,000 to 90,000 distinct CDR3 sequences, less than 95% seen once. Material for sequencing was CD8+ T cells from PBMCs. The receptors shown here come from a human donor with multiple sclerosis. Both conserved end residues are part of each CDR3. A D gene is named only where the DNA matches it firmly. Rows give clone size only sometimes, using once, few, many, or a class for an expanded clone.

d_call | clone_size | j_call | cdr3_length | v_call | cdr3_nt | cdr3_aa
NA | NA | TRBJ1-5 | 16 | TRBV7-8 | TGTGCCAGCAGCTTAGGTCAGGGAGGGGGGGAGAAGCCCCAGCATTTT | CASSLGQGGGEKPQHF
NA | NA | TRBJ2-7 | 13 | TRBV7-6 | TGTGCCAGCAGCTCGACAGCCTCCTACGAGCAGTACTTC | CASSSTASYEQYF
TRBD1 | NA | TRBJ1-1 | 16 | TRBV5-1 | TGCGCCAGCAGCCCCCGGGACAGGGTTATGAACACTGAAGCTTTCTTT | CASSPRDRVMNTEAFF
NA | NA | TRBJ1-1 | 17 | TRBV15 | TGTGCCACCAGCAGAGGTAACAGGGCTGTTAAGGAGGCTGAAGCTTTCTTT | CATSRGNRAVKEAEAFF
TRBD1 | NA | TRBJ2-7 | 14 | TRBV11-2 | TGTGCCAGCAGCACCACGGACAGGGTCTACGAGCAGTACTTC | CASSTTDRVYEQYF
NA | few | TRBJ2-1 | 10 | TRBV29-1 | TGCAGCGTTACTGAAGGGATGCAGTTCTTC | CSVTEGMQFF
NA | NA | TRBJ1-1 | 14 | TRBV7-2 | TGTGCCAGCAGCCCAAGGGGGATGAACACTGAAGCTTTCTTT | CASSPRGMNTEAFF
NA | NA | TRBJ1-1 | 11 | TRBV29-1 | TGCAGCGTGCAGGGTGGCACTGAAGCTTTCTTT | CSVQGGTEAFF
NA | NA | TRBJ2-1 | 15 | TRBV6-5 | TGTGCCAGCAGTCTGGGGGACACCTACTACAATGAGCAGTTCTTC | CASSLGDTYYNEQFF
NA | NA | TRBJ1-3 | 17 | TRBV7-8 | TGTGCCAGCAGCAAATCACAGGGAAGGAGCTCTGGAAACACCATATATTTT | CASSKSQGRSSGNTIYF
TRBD1 | NA | TRBJ2-6 | 15 | TRBV9 | TGTGCCAGCAGTGGGAACAGGGGTGGGGCCAACGTCCTGACTTTC | CASSGNRGGANVLTF
NA | NA | TRBJ2-7 | 13 | TRBV19 | TGTGCCAGTAAGACAGAGCTAATCTACGAGCAGTACTTC | CASKTELIYEQYF
TRBD2 | NA | TRBJ2-5 | 17 | TRBV2 | TGTGCCAGAGCCATTCCGGGGGCGGGAGGGCCGAAAGAGACCCAGTACTTC | CARAIPGAGGPKETQYF
TRBD2 | once | TRBJ2-7 | 15 | TRBV12-3/TRBV12-4 | TGTGCCAGCAGAGAAGGGACTAGCGGGTACCACGAGCAGTACTTC | CASREGTSGYHEQYF
NA | NA | TRBJ2-5 | 17 | TRBV7-8 | TGTGCCAGCAGCTTAGCGCGGAGCGGACCAGCCCAAGAGACCCAGTACTTC | CASSLARSGPAQETQYF
TRBD2 | NA | TRBJ2-5 | 14 | TRBV20-1 | TGCAGTGCCCTCAGGCTAGCGGGAACGGAGACCCAGTACTTC | CSALRLAGTETQYF
NA | NA | TRBJ2-5 | 12 | TRBV7-9 | TGTGCCAGCAGTGGGACAACTCAAACCCAGTACTTC | CASSGTTQTQYF
NA | NA | TRBJ2-2 | 15 | TRBV4-2 | TGTGCCAGCAGCCAAGATCCTTCTGGGACCGGGGAGCTGTTTTTT | CASSQDPSGTGELFF
NA | NA | TRBJ1-1 | 14 | TRBV6-5 | TGTGCCAGCACCGTGGGACGGACGAACACTGAAGCTTTCTTT | CASTVGRTNTEAFF
TRBD1 | NA | TRBJ2-7 | 13 | TRBV7-2 | TGTGCCAGCAGCTTGACAGGGGAGTACGAGCAGTACTTC | CASSLTGEYEQYF
NA | NA | TRBJ2-2 | 15 | TRBV7-9 | TGTGCCAGCAGCGCGGACCCCTCGAACACCGGGGAGCTGTTTTTT | CASSADPSNTGELFF
NA | NA | TRBJ2-7 | 12 | TRBV12-5 | TGTGCTAGTGGTCCAACACCCCACGAGCAGTACTTC | CASGPTPHEQYF
NA | NA | TRBJ2-7 | 16 | TRBV27 | TGTGCCAGCACCCCGGCCGCGAATTACCTCAGCTACGAGCAGTACTTC | CASTPAANYLSYEQYF
NA | NA | TRBJ2-4 | 13 | TRBV5-4 | TGTGCCAGCAGCTTGGAGGTCAATGACATTCAGTACTTC | CASSLEVNDIQYF
TRBD2 | NA | TRBJ2-7 | 16 | TRBV7-8 | TGTGCCAGCAGCTTAAGTGAGCGGGGGCCCTCCTACGAGCAGTACTTC | CASSLSERGPSYEQYF
NA | NA | TRBJ2-3 | 17 | TRBV27 | TGTGCCAGCAGATCCATAGATGCGGGATCTAGCACAGATACGCAGTATTTT | CASRSIDAGSSTDTQYF
TRBD1 | NA | TRBJ1-2 | 16 | TRBV9 | TGTGCCAGCAGCGTAGCTCGGGACAGTTCAACTGCAGGCTACACCTTC | CASSVARDSSTAGYTF
NA | NA | TRBJ2-1 | 16 | TRBV28 | TGTGCCAGCAGTTTTCCAATCCAGATTTCCTACAATGAGCAGTTCTTC | CASSFPIQISYNEQFF
NA | NA | TRBJ2-5 | 14 | TRBV5-4 | TGTGCCAGCAGCTTGGAAGGCAGGGAGGAGACCCAGTACTTC | CASSLEGREETQYF
NA | few | TRBJ2-1 | 17 | TRBV3-1 | TGTGCCAGCAGCCCACAGTCGTGGACCCCGAGGGACAATGAGCAGTTCTTC | CASSPQSWTPRDNEQFF
NA | NA | TRBJ2-7 | 13 | TRBV19 | TGTGCCAGTACCTTGGGACTCAAAGGACAGAAGTACTTC | CASTLGLKGQKYF
NA | few | TRBJ1-1 | 12 | TRBV3-1 | TGTGCCAGCAGCCCCCGGGGCACTGAAGCTTTCTTT | CASSPRGTEAFF
NA | NA | TRBJ1-1 | 12 | TRBV29-1 | TGCAGCGTTAGGACTTCAGGGACTGAAGCTTTCTTT | CSVRTSGTEAFF
NA | NA | TRBJ2-1 | 17 | TRBV7-6 | TGTGCCAGCAGCTTAGCCCCGGATAGCAGACTGGACAATGAGCAGTTCTTC | CASSLAPDSRLDNEQFF
NA | NA | TRBJ1-2 | 14 | TRBV30 | TGTGCCTGGGGGGACGGGGATTTGAGCTATGGCTACACCTTC | CAWGDGDLSYGYTF
TRBD1 | NA | TRBJ2-1 | 15 | TRBV9 | TGTGCCAGCAGCGTAGGACAGGGGCCTGGAGATGAGCAGTTCTTC | CASSVGQGPGDEQFF
TRBD2 | NA | TRBJ2-3 | 16 | TRBV9 | TGTGCCAGCAGCGTATACCTAGCGGGGGGCACAGATACGCAGTATTTT | CASSVYLAGGTDTQYF
NA | NA | TRBJ2-1 | 14 | TRBV29-1 | TGCAGCGTTGAACGGGGGAGCATGCACAATGAGCAGTTCTTC | CSVERGSMHNEQFF
NA | once | TRBJ1-1 | 15 | TRBV3-1 | TGTGCCAGCAGCCAAGAGGGCTGGGTGGGCACTGAAGCTTTCTTT | CASSQEGWVGTEAFF
TRBD1 | NA | TRBJ2-4 | 15 | TRBV6-2/TRBV6-3 | TGTGCCAGCAGTTCCATGACAGGGCTCGTCAACATTCAGTACTTC | CASSSMTGLVNIQYF
TRBD1 | NA | TRBJ2-5 | 15 | TRBV2 | TGTGCCAGCAGTGAAACGCAGGGACAGGGGAAGACCCAGTACTTC | CASSETQGQGKTQYF
TRBD2 | once | TRBJ2-7 | 17 | TRBV19 | TGTGCCAGTAGTACTAAAGGTGAGCGGGAAAGGCTGACGGAGCAGTACTTC | CASSTKGERERLTEQYF
NA | NA | TRBJ1-5 | 16 | TRBV19 | TGTGCCAGTACCTTCGCTGGGGGGGGCAGGAGTCAGCCCCAGCATTTT | CASTFAGGGRSQPQHF
NA | NA | TRBJ2-3 | 14 | TRBV5-4 | TGTGCCAGCAGCTCAGGCTACCGGCCGGATACGCAGTATTTT | CASSSGYRPDTQYF
TRBD1 | NA | TRBJ1-5 | 16 | TRBV5-6 | TGTGCCAGCAGACTTTGGGACAGGGGGCTGAATCAGCCCCAGCATTTT | CASRLWDRGLNQPQHF
TRBD1 | NA | TRBJ1-1 | 14 | TRBV19 | TGTGCCAGTTTCCGCCCCCGGGGACAGCCTGAAGCTTTCTTT | CASFRPRGQPEAFF
TRBD1 | NA | TRBJ2-7 | 14 | TRBV29-1 | TGCAGCGTTGAGGGACAGGGGGCGGTCTACGAGCAGTACTTC | CSVEGQGAVYEQYF
NA | NA | TRBJ1-5 | 15 | TRBV12-3/TRBV12-4 | TGTGCCAGCAGTTTGGGGGGGCAGCCCAATCAGCCCCAGCATTTT | CASSLGGQPNQPQHF
NA | NA | TRBJ2-5 | 14 | TRBV5-6 | TGTGCCAGCAGCTTCCCCCCGGGACAAGAGACCCAGTACTTC | CASSFPPGQETQYF